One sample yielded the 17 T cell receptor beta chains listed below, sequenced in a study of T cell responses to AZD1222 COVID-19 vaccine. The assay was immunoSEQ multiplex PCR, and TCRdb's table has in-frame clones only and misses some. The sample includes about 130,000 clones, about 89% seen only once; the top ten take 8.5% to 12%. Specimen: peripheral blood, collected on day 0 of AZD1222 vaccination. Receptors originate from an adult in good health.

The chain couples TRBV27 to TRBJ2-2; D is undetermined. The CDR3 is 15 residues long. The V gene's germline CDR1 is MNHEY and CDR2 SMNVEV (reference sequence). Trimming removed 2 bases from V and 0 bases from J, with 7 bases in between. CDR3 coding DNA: TGTGCCAGCAGTTTAGAGACAACGAACACCGGGGAGCTGTTTTTT. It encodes CASSLETTNTGELFF.

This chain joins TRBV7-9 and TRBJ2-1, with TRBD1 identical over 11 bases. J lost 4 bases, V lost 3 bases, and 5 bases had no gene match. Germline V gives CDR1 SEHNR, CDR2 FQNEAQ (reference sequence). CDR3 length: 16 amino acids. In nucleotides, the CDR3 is TGTGCCAGCAGCTTGGGCGGGACAGGGGGGTACAATGAGCAGTTCTTC. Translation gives CASSLGGTGGYNEQFF.

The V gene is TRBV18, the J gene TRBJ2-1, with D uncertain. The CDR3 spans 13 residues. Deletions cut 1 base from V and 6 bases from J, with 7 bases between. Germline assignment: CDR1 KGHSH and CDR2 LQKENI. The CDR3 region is CASSPLSINEQFF. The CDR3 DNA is TGTGCCAGCTCACCACTCTCAATCAATGAGCAGTTCTTC.

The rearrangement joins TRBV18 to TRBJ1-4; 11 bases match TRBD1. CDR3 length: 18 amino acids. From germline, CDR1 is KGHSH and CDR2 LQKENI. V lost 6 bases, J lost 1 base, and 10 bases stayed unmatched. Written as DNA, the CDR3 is TGTGCCAGCTCGCCGGACAGGGGGCTACTAAAAACTAATGAAAAACTGTTTTTT. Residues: CASSPDRGLLKTNEKLFF.

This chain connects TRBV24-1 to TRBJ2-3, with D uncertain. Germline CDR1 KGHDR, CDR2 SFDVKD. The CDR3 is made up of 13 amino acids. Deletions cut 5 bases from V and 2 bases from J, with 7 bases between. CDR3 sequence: CATSVSATDTQYF. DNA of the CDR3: TGTGCCACCAGTGTTTCAGCCACAGATACGCAGTATTTT.

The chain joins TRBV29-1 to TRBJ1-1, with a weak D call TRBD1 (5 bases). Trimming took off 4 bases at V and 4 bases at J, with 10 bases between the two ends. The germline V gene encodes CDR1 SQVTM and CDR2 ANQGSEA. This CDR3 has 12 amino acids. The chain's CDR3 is CSVGQMGTEAFF. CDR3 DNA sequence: TGCAGCGTTGGACAGATGGGCACTGAAGCTTTCTTT.

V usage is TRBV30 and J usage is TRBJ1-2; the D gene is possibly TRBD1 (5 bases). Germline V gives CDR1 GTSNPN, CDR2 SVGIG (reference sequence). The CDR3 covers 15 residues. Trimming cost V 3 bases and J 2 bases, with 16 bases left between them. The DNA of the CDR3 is TGTGCCTGGAGGGCCGGGGCAGGGATAAACTATGGCTACACCTTC. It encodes CAWRAGAGINYGYTF.

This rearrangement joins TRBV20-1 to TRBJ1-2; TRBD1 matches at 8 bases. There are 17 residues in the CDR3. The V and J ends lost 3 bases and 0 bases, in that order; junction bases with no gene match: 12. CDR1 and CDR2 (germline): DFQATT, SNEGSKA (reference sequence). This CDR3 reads CSASKDRAQQANYGYTF. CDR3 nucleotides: TGCAGTGCTAGTAAGGACAGGGCCCAACAAGCTAACTATGGCTACACCTTC.

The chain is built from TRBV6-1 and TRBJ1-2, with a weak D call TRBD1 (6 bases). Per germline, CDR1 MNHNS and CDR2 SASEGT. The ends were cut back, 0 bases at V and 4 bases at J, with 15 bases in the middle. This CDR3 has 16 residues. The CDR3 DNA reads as TGTGCCAGCAGTGAAGCGTTACAGGGAGTCGGCTATGGCTACACCTTC. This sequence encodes CASSEALQGVGYGYTF.

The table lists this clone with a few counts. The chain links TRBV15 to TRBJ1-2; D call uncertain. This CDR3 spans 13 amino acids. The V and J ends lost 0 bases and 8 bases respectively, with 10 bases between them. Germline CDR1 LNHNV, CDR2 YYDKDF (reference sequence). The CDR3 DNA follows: TGTGCCACCAGCAGAGAACAGTCTAACGGCTACACCTTC. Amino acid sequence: CATSREQSNGYTF.

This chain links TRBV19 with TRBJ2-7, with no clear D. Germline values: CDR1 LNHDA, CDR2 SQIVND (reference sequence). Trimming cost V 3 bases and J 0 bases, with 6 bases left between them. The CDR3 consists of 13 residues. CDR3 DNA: TGTGCCAGTAGTATTGACTCCTCCTACGAGCAGTACTTC. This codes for CASSIDSSYEQYF.

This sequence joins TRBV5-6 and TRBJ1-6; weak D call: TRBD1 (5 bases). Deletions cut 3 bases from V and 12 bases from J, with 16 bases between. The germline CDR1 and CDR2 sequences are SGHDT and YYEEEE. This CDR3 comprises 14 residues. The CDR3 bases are TGTGCCAGCAGCTCAGGGCCGTCAAAACAACCCCTCCACTTT. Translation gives CASSSGPSKQPLHF. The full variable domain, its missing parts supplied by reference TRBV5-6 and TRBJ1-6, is DAGVTQSPTHLIKTRGQQVTLRCSPKSGHDTVSWYQQALGQGPQFIFQYYEEEERQRGNFPDRFSGHQFPNYSSELNVNALLLGDSALYLCASSSGPSKQPLHFGNGTRLTVT.

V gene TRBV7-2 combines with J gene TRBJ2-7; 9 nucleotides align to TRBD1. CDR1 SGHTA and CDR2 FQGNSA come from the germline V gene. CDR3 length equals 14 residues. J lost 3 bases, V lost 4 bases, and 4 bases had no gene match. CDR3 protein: CASSSDRGSYEQYF. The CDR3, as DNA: TGTGCCAGCAGCTCGGACAGGGGAAGCTACGAGCAGTACTTC.

This chain's CDR3 is CASSLVLGFSSGNTIYF. The CDR3 DNA follows: TGTGCCAGCAGCTTAGTGCTGGGGTTTAGCTCTGGAAACACCATATATTTT. The V and J genes are TRBV11-2 and TRBJ1-3; no clear D gene. The CDR3 covers 17 residues. Per the germline V gene, CDR1 is SGHAT and CDR2 is FQNNGV. V was cut by 1 base and J by 0 bases, with 13 bases left in between.

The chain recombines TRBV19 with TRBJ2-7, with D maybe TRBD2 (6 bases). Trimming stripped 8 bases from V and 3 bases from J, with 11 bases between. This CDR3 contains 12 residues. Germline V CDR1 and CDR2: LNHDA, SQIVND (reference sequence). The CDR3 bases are TGTGCCAGTGGCGGGATCGGCTACGAGCAGTACTTC. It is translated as CASGGIGYEQYF.

DNA of the CDR3: TGCAGCGCCCAAAAACACAGGGACTCACCCCTCCACTTT. It codes for CSAQKHRDSPLHF. The rearrangement links TRBV29-1 to TRBJ1-6, with TRBD1 as a possible D gene (6 bases). Germline-derived CDR1 and CDR2 are SQVTM and ANQGSEA. The CDR3 is made up of 13 amino acids. Trimming removed 7 bases at V and 10 bases at J, with 17 bases between.

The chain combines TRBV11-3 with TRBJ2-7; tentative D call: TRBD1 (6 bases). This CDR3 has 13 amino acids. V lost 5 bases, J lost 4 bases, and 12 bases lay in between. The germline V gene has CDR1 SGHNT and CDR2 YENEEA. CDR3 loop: CASSQGSSYEQYF. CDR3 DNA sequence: TGTGCCAGCAGCCAGGGGAGTAGTTACGAGCAGTACTTC.